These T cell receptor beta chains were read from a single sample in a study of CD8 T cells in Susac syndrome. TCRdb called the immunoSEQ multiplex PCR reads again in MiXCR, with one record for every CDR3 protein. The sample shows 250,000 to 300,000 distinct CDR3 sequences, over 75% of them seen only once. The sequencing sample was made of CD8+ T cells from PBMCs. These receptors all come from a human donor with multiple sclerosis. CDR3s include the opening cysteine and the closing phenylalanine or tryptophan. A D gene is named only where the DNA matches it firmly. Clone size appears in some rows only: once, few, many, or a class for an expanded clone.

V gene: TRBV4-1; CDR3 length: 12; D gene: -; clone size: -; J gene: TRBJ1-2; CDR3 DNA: TGCGCCAGCAGCCCCGGAGGTATTGGCTACACCTTC; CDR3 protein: CASSPGGIGYTF
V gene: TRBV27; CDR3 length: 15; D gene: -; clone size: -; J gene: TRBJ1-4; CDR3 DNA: TGTGCCAGCAGTCCCCACGGGGCTGGCAATGAAAAACTGTTTTTT; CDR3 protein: CASSPHGAGNEKLFF
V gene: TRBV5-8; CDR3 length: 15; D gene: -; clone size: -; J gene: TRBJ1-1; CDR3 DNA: TGTGCCAGCAGCTTGACAGGGCTCATGAACACTGAAGCCTTCTTT; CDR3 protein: CASSLTGLMNTEAFF
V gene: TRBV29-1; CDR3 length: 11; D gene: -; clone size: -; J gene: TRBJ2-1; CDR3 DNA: TGCAGCGTGGAAGAGGGAACAGAGCAGTTCTTC; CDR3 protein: CSVEEGTEQFF
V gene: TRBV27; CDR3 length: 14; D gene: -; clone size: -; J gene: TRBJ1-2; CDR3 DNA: TGTGCCAGCAGTTTTGGCTCCCAGGGAAGGGGCTACACCTTC; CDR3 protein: CASSFGSQGRGYTF
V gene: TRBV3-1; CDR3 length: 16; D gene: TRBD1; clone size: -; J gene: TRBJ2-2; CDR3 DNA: TGTGCCAGCAGCTCCCCTCAGGGGGCCGGCACCGGGGAGCTGTTTTTT; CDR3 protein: CASSSPQGAGTGELFF
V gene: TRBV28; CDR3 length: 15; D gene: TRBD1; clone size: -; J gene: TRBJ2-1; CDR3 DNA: TGTGCCAGCAACCTAATCCCGGGACAGTACAATGAGCAGTTCTTC; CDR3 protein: CASNLIPGQYNEQFF
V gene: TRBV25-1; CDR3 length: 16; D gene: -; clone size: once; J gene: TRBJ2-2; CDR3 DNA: TGTGCCAGCAGTGAATGGGGGCTAGCCCACACCGGGGAGCTGTTTTTT; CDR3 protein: CASSEWGLAHTGELFF
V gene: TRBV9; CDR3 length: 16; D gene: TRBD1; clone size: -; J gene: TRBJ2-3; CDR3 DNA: TGTGCCAGCAGCTCTTCAGGGGGATCTAGCACAGATACGCAGTATTTT; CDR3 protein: CASSSSGGSSTDTQYF
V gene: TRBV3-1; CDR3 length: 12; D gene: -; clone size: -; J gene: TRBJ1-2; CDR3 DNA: TGTGCCAGCAGCCAAGAAAGTTATGGCTACACCTTC; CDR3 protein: CASSQESYGYTF
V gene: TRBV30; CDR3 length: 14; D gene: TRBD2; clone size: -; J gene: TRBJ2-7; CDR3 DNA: TGTGCCTGGGCGCTAGGCGGGGGAACCTACGAGCAGTACTTC; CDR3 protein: CAWALGGGTYEQYF
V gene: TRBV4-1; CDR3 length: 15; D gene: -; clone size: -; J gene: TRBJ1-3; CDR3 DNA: TGCGCCAGCAGCCAAGTGCAATCCGTAGGAAACACCATATATTTT; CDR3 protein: CASSQVQSVGNTIYF
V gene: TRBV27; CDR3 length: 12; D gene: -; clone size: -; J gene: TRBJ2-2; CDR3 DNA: TGTGCCAGCAGCCAAGTGAACGGGGAGCTGTTTTTT; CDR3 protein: CASSQVNGELFF
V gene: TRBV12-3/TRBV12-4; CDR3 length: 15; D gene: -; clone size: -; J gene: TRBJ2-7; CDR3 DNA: TGTGCCAGCAGTTTGGGCTTGACCGGTTGGGAGGAGCAGTACTTC; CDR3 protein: CASSLGLTGWEEQYF
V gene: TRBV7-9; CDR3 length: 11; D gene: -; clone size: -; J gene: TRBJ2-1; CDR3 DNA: TGTGCCAGCCAAGGGGGCAATGAGCAGTTCTTC; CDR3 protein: CASQGGNEQFF
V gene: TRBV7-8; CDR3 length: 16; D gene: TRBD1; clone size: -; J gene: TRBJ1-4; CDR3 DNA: TGTGCCAGCAGCCGATACTGGACAGGGGATAATGAAAAACTGTTTTTT; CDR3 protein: CASSRYWTGDNEKLFF
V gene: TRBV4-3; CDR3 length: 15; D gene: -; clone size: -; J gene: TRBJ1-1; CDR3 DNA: TGCGCCAGCAGCCTCGACAACAGGGTTCGCACTGAAGCTTTCTTT; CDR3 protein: CASSLDNRVRTEAFF
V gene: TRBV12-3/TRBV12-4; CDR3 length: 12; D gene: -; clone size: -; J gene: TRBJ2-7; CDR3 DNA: TGTGCCAGCGCCTTAGGAGGGAGCGAGCAGTACTTC; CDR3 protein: CASALGGSEQYF
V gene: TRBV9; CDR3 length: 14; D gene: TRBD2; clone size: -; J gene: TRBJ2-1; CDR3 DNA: TGTGCCAGCAGCGCAGCCCTAGCGGTAAATGAGCAGTTCTTC; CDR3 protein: CASSAALAVNEQFF
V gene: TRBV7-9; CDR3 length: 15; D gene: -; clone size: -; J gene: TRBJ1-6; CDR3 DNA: TGTGCCAGCAGCCACGCGGGGGCATTTAATTCACCCCTCCACTTT; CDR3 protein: CASSHAGAFNSPLHF
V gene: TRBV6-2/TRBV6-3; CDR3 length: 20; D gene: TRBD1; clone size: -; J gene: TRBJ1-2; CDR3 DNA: TGTGCCAGCAGTTACTCGCCTTCCGGGACAGGGCCTAGAAGTGACTATGGCTACACCTTC; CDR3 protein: CASSYSPSGTGPRSDYGYTF
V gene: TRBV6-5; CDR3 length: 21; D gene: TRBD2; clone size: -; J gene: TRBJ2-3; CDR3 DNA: TGTGCCAGCAGTTATCCCTCCTCCCCCGGGACTAGCGGGAGATCCACAGATACGCAGTATTTT; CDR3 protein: CASSYPSSPGTSGRSTDTQYF
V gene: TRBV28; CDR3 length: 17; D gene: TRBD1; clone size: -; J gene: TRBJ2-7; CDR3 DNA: TGTGCCAGCTCCCGTAGGTCGCCGGGACAGGGGCATCACGAGCAGTACTTC; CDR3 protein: CASSRRSPGQGHHEQYF
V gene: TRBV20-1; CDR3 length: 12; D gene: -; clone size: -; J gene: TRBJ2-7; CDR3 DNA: TGCAGTGCTAGAGGTAACCCCTACGAGCAGTACTTC; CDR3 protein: CSARGNPYEQYF
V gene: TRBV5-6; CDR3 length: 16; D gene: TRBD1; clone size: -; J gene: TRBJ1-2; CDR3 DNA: TGTGCCAGCAGCTTTGGGACAGGGCCTTCTGGCTATGGCTACACCTTC; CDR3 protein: CASSFGTGPSGYGYTF
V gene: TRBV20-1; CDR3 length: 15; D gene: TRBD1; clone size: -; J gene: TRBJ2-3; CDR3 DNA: TGCAGTGCTATTGGGACAGGGGGCTGGGCAGATACGCAGTATTTT; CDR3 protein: CSAIGTGGWADTQYF
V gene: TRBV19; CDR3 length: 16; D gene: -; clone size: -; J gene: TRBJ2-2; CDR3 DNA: TGTGCCAGTAGTAGGTTAGCGCAGGGAGACACCGGGGAGCTGTTTTTT; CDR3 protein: CASSRLAQGDTGELFF
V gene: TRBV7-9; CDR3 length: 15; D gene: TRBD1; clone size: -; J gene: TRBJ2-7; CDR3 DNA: TGTGCCAGCAGCAGCACTCTGACAGGGGTTCGCGGGCAGTACTTC; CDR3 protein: CASSSTLTGVRGQYF
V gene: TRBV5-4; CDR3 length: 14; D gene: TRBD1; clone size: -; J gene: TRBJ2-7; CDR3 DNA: TGTGCCAGCAGCCCGGACAGGGGGTTTAACGAGCAGTACTTC; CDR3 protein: CASSPDRGFNEQYF
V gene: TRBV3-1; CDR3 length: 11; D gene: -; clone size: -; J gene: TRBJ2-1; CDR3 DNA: TGTGCCAGCAGCCAAGGCTGGGGGGAGTTCTTC; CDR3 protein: CASSQGWGEFF
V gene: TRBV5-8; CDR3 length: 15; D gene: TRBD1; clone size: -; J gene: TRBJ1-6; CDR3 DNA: TGTGCCAGCAGCTTGTACGGACAGGGAAATTCACCCCTCCACTTT; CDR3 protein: CASSLYGQGNSPLHF
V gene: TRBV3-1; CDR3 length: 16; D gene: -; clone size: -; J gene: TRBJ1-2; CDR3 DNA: TGTGCCAGCAGCCAAGCCAACAGGGCGCCCATCCTCGGCTACACCTTC; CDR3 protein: CASSQANRAPILGYTF
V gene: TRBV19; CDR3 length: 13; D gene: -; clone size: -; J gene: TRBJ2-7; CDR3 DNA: TGTGCCAGTAGTATGATGGACGGGGTTGTGCAGTACTTC; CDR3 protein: CASSMMDGVVQYF
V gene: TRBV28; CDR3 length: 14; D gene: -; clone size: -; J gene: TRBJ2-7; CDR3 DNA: TGTGCCAGCAGGATCCAGGGTTCCCTCTACGAGCAGTACTTC; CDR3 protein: CASRIQGSLYEQYF
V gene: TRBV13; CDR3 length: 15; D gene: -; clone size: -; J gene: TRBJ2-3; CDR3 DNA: TGTGCCAGCAGCTTAGCCAGGGATCTTCAAGATACGCAGTATTTT; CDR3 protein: CASSLARDLQDTQYF
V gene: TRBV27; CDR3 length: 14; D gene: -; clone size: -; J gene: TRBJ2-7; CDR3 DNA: TGTGCCAGCAGTTTAGGGGCGACGGGCTACGAGCAGTACTTC; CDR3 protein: CASSLGATGYEQYF
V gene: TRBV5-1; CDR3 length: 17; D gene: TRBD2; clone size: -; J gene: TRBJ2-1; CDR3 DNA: TGCGCCAGCAGCCCCAGGGATAGCGGGGGTTACAACAATGAGCAGTTCTTC; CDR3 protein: CASSPRDSGGYNNEQFF
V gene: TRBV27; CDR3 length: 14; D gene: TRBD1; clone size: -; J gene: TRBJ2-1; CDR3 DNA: TGTGCCAGCAGTTTAGCGCCTACAGGGGCTGAGCAGTTCTTC; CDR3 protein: CASSLAPTGAEQFF
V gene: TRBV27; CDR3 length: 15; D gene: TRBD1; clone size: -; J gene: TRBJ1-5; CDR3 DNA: TGTGCCAGCAGTTTCCAGGGGGCACCCAATCAGCCCCAGCATTTT; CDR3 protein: CASSFQGAPNQPQHF
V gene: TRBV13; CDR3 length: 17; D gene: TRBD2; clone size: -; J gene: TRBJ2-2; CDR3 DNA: TGTGCCAGCAGCTGGGGACTAGCGGGGGCCGGCTCCGGGGAGCTGTTTTTT; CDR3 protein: CASSWGLAGAGSGELFF
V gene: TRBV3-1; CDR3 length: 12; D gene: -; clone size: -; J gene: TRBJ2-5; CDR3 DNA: TGTGCCAGCAGCCAGTCGGGTGAGACCCAGTACTTC; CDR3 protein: CASSQSGETQYF